This T cell receptor (beta chain) emerged from a study of blood T cell repertoires in COVID-19. Across the whole study: In each case, the material was cDNA or gDNA derived from T cells, B-cell-depleted T cells, or PBMCs.

Enrollment of patients from Seattle took place during active infection, with longitudinal follow-up. V gave up 3 bases and J gave up 3 bases, with 11 bases separating them. Germline V gene lookup returns CDR1 MGHRA and CDR2 YSYEKL. This CDR3 has 14 residues. Per the original methods: Amplified reference gene primers provided the basis for estimating nucleated cell counts. The data were produced by immunoSEQ multiplex PCR, yet TCRdb's version contains in-frame clones alone and is incomplete. V and J calls and clone size are given by that table; D and trimming were obtained from the DNA. The repertoire includes about 200,000 clones, approximately 90% of them detected once, and over 0.75% sits in the top ten.

The chain uses TRBV4-1 and TRBJ1-1, with a possible D match to TRBD1 (6 bases). Sequenced input: peripheral blood. This TCR was recovered from a man between 60 and 75 years old with COVID-19, enrolled during active disease. CDR3 sequence: CASSHGQQYTEAFF. CDR3 DNA sequence: TGCGCCAGCAGCCACGGACAGCAATACACTGAAGCTTTCTTT.